These 10 T cell receptor beta chains originate from one sample sequenced in a study of beta chain features in type 1 diabetes. Study-wide findings and caveats: Patients with Type 1 diabetes showed moderately but significantly shorter TCRB CDR3s in all four CD4+ subsets.

Antigens for these TCRs are unknown. Investigators reverse transcribed all isolated RNA, so they sequenced expressed TCRB transcripts. Repertoires were generated with immunoSEQ multiplex PCR, while TCRdb's copy carries only in-frame clones and drops some. The sample holds 600,000 or so clones, around 15% seen once. The sample consisted of naive CD4+ T cells from blood. Receptors were obtained from a man between 18 and 35 years old with type 1 diabetes.

As for this clone: Other nucleotide sequences in the sample specify the same CDR3. The V call is TRBV9, the J call TRBJ2-5, with D unclear. This CDR3 comprises 11 residues. CDR1 and CDR2 (germline): SGDLS, YYNGEE. V lost 3 bases and J 4 bases, leaving 4 bases between the germline ends. CDR3 nucleotides: TGTGCCAGCAGCGCTGGAGAGACCCAGTACTTC. This gives the protein CASSAGETQYF.

This clone showed up just a few times. The chain recombines TRBV5-1 with TRBJ2-3; D might be TRBD1 or TRBD2, each matching 5 bases. Trimming took off 5 bases at V and 2 bases at J, with 12 bases between the two ends. This CDR3 is 14 amino acids long. Germline CDR1 SGHRS, CDR2 YFSETQ. CDR3 sequence reads: CASRVPGPTDTQYF. CDR3 DNA: TGCGCCAGCAGAGTTCCGGGACCCACAGATACGCAGTATTTT.

The CDR3 DNA is TGTGCCAGCAGCCCCATCGGACGGGGTCACAATCAGCCCCAGCATTTT. As protein: CASSPIGRGHNQPQHF. This sequence joins TRBV7-2 and TRBJ1-5; D unresolved. CDR1 is SGHTA and CDR2 is FQGNSA in the germline V gene. The CDR3 contains 16 residues. V lost 5 bases, J lost 3 bases, and 17 bases lay in between.

The chain couples TRBV5-6 to TRBJ2-2; unclear D gene. Deletions cut 4 bases from V and 4 bases from J, with 17 bases between. CDR1 and CDR2 from the germline V gene are SGHDT and YYEEEE. CDR3 length: 16 residues. The CDR3 reads CASSEIGESVTGELFF. Here the CDR3 DNA reads TGTGCCAGCAGCGAGATAGGCGAGTCCGTCACCGGGGAGCTGTTTTTT.

About this clone: Distinct nucleotide sequences in the sample also encode this CDR3. The rearrangement uses TRBV9 and TRBJ2-3; D remains unclear. Per the germline V gene, CDR1 is SGDLS and CDR2 is YYNGEE. The CDR3 runs to 12 residues. Deletions cut 2 bases from V and 3 bases from J, with 4 bases between. The CDR3 coding sequence is TGTGCCAGCAGCGTCGAGACAGATACGCAGTATTTT. Translation: CASSVETDTQYF.

The gene calls are TRBV7-2 and TRBJ2-1; D unresolved. The CDR3 runs 12 residues. Looked up from germline, CDR1 is SGHTA and CDR2 is FQGNSA. Trimming removed 4 bases from V and 6 bases from J, with 7 bases in between. The CDR3 DNA reads as TGTGCCAGCAGCTCCTACTTCAATGAGCAGTTCTTC. Amino acids: CASSSYFNEQFF.

The V gene is TRBV29-1, the J gene TRBJ1-2; 12 nucleotides align to TRBD1. The CDR3 is 16 amino acids. Germline values: CDR1 SQVTM, CDR2 ANQGSEA. The J segment lost 2 bases and the V segment lost 7 bases, leaving 11 bases of the junction unmatched. Written as DNA, the CDR3 is TGCAGCGCCGCCGGGACAGGGGGCTTTGGAAACTATGGCTACACCTTC. Protein: CSAAGTGGFGNYGYTF.

There are a few counts of this clone. The gene calls are TRBV6-6 and TRBJ2-7, with 11 bases matching TRBD2. Germline V lookup: CDR1 MNHNY, CDR2 SVGAGI (reference sequence). V dropped 2 bases and J dropped 1; count of bases not matched to a gene: 4. CDR3 length: 16 amino acids. CDR3 sequence reads: CASSYRLAGGSYEQYF. CDR3 sequence (DNA): TGTGCCAGCAGTTACAGGCTAGCGGGGGGATCCTACGAGCAGTACTTC.

This chain links TRBV30 with TRBJ2-1, with 7 bases identical to TRBD2. The germline V gene has CDR1 GTSNPN and CDR2 SVGIG (reference sequence). The V and J ends lost 0 bases and 4 bases, in that order; junction bases with no gene match: 0. This CDR3 is built from 13 residues. The CDR3: CAWSVAGYNEQFF. As DNA, the CDR3 is TGTGCCTGGAGTGTAGCGGGGTACAATGAGCAGTTCTTC.

The V and J genes are TRBV9 and TRBJ1-2, with unresolved D. This CDR3 has 11 amino acids. The germline V and J ends were trimmed by 0 bases and 7 bases, with 4 bases remaining between them. CDR1 is SGDLS and CDR2 is YYNGEE in the germline V gene. CDR3 sequence (DNA): TGTGCCAGCAGCGTAGAGGCTGGCTACACCTTC. Amino acids: CASSVEAGYTF.